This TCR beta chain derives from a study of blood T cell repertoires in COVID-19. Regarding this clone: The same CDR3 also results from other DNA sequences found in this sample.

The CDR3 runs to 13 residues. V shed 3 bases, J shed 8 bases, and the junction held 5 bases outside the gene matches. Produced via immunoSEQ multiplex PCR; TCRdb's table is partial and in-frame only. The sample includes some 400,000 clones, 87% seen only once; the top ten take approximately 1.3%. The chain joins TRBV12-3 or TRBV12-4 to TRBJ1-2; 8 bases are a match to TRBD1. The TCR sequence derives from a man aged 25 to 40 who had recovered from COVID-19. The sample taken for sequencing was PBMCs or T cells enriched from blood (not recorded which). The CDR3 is CASSLGQAGGYTF. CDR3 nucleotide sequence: TGTGCCAGCAGTTTGGGACAGGCCGGAGGCTACACCTTC.